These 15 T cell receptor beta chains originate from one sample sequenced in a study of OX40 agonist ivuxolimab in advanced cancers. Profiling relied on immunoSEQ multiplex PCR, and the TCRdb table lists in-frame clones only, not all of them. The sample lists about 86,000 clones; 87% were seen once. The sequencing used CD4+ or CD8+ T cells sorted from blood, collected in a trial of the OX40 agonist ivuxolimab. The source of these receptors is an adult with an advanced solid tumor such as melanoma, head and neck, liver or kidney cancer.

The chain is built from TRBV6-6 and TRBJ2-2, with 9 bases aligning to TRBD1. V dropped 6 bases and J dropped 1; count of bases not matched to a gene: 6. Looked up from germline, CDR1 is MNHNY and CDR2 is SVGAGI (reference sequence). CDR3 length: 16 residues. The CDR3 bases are TGTGCCAGCAGACATCCGGGACAGGGGAACACCGGGGAGCTGTTTTTT. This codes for CASRHPGQGNTGELFF.

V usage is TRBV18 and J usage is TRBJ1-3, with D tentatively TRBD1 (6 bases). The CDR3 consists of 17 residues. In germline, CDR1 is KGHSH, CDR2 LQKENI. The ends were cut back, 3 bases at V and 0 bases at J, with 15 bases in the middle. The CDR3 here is CASSPPRGGTSGNTIYF. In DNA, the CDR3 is TGTGCCAGCTCACCGCCGAGGGGGGGGACCTCTGGAAACACCATATATTTT.

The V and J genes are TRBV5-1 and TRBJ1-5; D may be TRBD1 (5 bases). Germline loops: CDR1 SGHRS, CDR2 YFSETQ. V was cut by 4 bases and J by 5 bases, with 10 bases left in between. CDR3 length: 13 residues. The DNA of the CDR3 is TGCGCCAGCAGCCGGGAACAGGATCAGCCCCAGCATTTT. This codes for CASSREQDQPQHF.

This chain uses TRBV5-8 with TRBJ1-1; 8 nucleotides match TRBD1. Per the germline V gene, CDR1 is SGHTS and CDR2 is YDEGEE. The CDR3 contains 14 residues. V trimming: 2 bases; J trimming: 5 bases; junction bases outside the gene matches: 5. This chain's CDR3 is CASSFETGVTEAFF. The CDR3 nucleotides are TGTGCCAGCAGCTTTGAGACAGGGGTGACTGAAGCTTTCTTT.

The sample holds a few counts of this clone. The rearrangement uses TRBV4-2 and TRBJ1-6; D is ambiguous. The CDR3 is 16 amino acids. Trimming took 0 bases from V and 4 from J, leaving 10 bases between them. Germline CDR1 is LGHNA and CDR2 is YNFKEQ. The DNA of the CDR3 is TGTGCCAGCAGCCAAGACGGTCAGGTTTATAATTCACCCCTCCACTTT. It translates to CASSQDGQVYNSPLHF.

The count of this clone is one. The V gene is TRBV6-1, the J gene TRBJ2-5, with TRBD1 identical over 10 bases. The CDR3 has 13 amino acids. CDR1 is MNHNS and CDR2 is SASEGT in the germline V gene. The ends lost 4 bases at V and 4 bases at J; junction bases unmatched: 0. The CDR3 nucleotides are TGTGCCAGCAGTGGACAGGGGGCAGAGACCCAGTACTTC. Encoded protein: CASSGQGAETQYF.

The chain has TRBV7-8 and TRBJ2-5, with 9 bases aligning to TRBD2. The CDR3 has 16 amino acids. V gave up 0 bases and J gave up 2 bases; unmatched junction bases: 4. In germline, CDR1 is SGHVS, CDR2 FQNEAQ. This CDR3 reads CASSLAGSGSQETQYF. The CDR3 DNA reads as TGTGCCAGCAGCTTAGCGGGTAGCGGGAGTCAAGAGACCCAGTACTTC.

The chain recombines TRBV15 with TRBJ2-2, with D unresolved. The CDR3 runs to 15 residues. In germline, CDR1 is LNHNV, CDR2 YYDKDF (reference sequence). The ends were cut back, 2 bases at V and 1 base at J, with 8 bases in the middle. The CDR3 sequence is CATSRQILNTGELFF. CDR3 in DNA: TGTGCCACCAGCAGACAGATACTGAACACCGGGGAGCTGTTTTTT.

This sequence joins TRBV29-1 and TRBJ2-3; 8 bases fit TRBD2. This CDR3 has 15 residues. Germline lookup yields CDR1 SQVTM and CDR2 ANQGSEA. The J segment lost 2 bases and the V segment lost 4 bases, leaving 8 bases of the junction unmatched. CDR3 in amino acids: CSVGVGRGATDTQYF. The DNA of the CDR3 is TGCAGCGTTGGAGTCGGGAGGGGGGCCACAGATACGCAGTATTTT.

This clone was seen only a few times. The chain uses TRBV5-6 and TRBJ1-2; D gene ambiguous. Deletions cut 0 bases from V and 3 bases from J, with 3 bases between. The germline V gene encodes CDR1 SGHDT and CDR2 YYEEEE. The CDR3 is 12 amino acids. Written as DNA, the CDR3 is TGTGCCAGCAGCTTGGGGGACTATGGCTACACCTTC. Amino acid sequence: CASSLGDYGYTF.

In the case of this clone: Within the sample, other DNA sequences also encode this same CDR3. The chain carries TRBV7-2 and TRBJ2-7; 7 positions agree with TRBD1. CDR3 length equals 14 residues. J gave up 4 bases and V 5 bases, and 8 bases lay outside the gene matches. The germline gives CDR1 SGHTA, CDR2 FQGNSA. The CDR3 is CASSQGDISYEQYF. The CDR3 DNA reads TGTGCCAGCAGCCAGGGGGACATTTCTTACGAGCAGTACTTC.

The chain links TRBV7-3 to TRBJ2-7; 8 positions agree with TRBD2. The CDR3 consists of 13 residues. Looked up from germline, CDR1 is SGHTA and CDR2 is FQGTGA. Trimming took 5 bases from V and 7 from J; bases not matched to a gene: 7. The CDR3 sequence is CASSAGLAGEQYF. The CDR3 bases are TGTGCCAGCAGCGCAGGACTAGCTGGGGAGCAGTACTTC.

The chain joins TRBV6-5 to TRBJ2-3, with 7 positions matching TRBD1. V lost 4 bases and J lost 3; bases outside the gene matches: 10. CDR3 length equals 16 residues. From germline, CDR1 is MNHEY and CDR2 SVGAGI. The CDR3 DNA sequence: TGTGCCAGCAGTTTACTCCCCCAGGGGGTAACAGATACGCAGTATTTT. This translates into CASSLLPQGVTDTQYF.

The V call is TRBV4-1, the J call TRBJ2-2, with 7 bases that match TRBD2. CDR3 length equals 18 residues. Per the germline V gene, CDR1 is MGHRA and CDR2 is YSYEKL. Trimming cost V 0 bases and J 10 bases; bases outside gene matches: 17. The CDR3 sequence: CASSQDNFASGPSEELFF. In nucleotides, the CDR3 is TGCGCCAGCAGCCAAGATAATTTCGCTAGCGGCCCTTCTGAGGAGCTGTTTTTT.

CDR3 sequence: CASSRPQGVSGYTF. The DNA for the CDR3 is TGTGCCAGCAGCCGACCACAGGGGGTTAGCGGCTACACCTTC. V is TRBV28 and J is TRBJ1-2; 8 bases map to TRBD1. The CDR3 runs 14 residues. The germline gives CDR1 MDHEN, CDR2 SYDVKM. Trimming removed 6 bases from V and 8 bases from J; junction bases left unmatched: 11.